The 14 T cell receptor beta chains below were found in one sample sequenced in a study of T-cell reconstitution after alpha-beta-depleted transplantation in children. TCRbeta library construction was performed incorporating unique molecular identifiers. A single record per CDR3 protein comes from TCRdb applying MiXCR to the PCR reads. Seen here are under 400,000 distinct CDR3 sequences, roughly 25% observed once, and the top ten hold approximately 10%. The sample was PBMCs, mostly from graft donor cells, taken 180 days after TCRalphabeta/CD19-depleted stem cell transplant. The receptors stem from a male patient aged 10 to 17 who had a stem cell transplant for acute lymphoblastic leukemia, so the T cells may come from the graft donor.

This sequence joins TRBV28 and TRBJ2-4, with D perhaps being TRBD1 or TRBD2 (5 bases each). The V end lost 5 bases, the J end lost 3 bases, and 17 bases lay between the germline ends. CDR1 and CDR2 from the germline V gene are MDHEN and SYDVKM. This CDR3 is 16 amino acids long. The CDR3 sequence: CASSPQGRYGKNIQYF. The CDR3 DNA is TGTGCCAGCAGTCCCCAGGGACGGTATGGCAAAAACATTCAGTACTTC.

Regarding this clonotype: A much larger clone lies a single base off, so this may be a read error. V usage is TRBV12-3 or TRBV12-4 and J usage is TRBJ1-2; D call uncertain. Between the trimmed V and J ends, which lost 7 bases and 5 bases, there was a span of 14 bases. The CDR3 runs to 13 residues. CDR3 sequence reads: CASTLDWPYGYTF. The CDR3 coding sequence is TGTGCCAGCACCTTGGACTGGCCATATGGCTACACCTTC.

This chain links TRBV29-1 with TRBJ2-3; D unresolved. This CDR3 is 13 amino acids long. CDR1 is SQVTM and CDR2 is ANQGSEA in the germline V gene. The V and J ends lost 7 bases and 3 bases respectively, with 14 bases between them. Here the CDR3 reads CSGSRFGTDTQYF. The CDR3, as DNA: TGCAGCGGATCTAGGTTTGGGACAGATACGCAGTATTTT.

The table lists this clonotype with a few counts. The chain combines TRBV5-1 with TRBJ2-7, with 9 bases identical to TRBD2. The J segment lost 1 base and the V segment lost 0 bases, leaving 8 bases of the junction unmatched. There are 17 residues in the CDR3. Per the germline V gene, CDR1 is SGHRS and CDR2 is YFSETQ. The CDR3 spells CASSLVLLAGGSYEQYF. The CDR3 nucleotides are TGCGCCAGCAGCTTGGTCCTACTAGCGGGTGGTTCCTACGAGCAGTACTTC.

This clonotype was detected a few times. The chain employs TRBV11-2 and TRBJ2-7; no definite D call. V was pared by 1 base and J by 2 bases, with 9 bases between. Per the germline V gene, CDR1 is SGHAT and CDR2 is FQNNGV. The CDR3 is 14 residues long. As DNA, the CDR3 is TGTGCCAGCAGCTTAGCGCTGGGCCCCTACGAGCAGTACTTC. Its translation: CASSLALGPYEQYF.

This clonotype turned up a few times. The chain carries TRBV10-3 and TRBJ2-7; TRBD1 is a possible D gene (6 bases). Germline values: CDR1 ENHRY, CDR2 SYGVKD. V was cut by 4 bases and J by 3 bases, with 13 bases left in between. This CDR3 region has 14 residues. In nucleotides, the CDR3 is TGTGCCATCAGTGTCCAGGGGAACGGCTACGAGCAGTACTTC. Its protein is CAISVQGNGYEQYF.

This clonotype showed up just a few times. The chain has TRBV29-1 and TRBJ1-1; 8 bases agree with TRBD1. J gave up 6 bases and V 7 bases, and 10 bases lay outside the gene matches. From germline, CDR1 is SQVTM and CDR2 ANQGSEA. The CDR3 covers 13 residues. The CDR3 spells CSALPGQGPEAFF. CDR3 coding DNA: TGCAGCGCCCTACCTGGACAGGGACCTGAAGCTTTCTTT. Full variable domain (missing parts from reference TRBV29-1 and TRBJ1-1): SAVISQKPSRDICQRGTSLTIQCQVDSQVTMMFWYRQQPGQSLTLIATANQGSEATYESGFVIDKFPISRPNLTFSTLTVSNMSPEDSSIYLCSALPGQGPEAFFGQGTRLTVV.

This clonotype was picked up a small number of times. The V gene is TRBV5-6, the J gene TRBJ2-7; D possibly corresponds to TRBD2 (6 bases). Trimming took 3 bases from V and 0 from J, leaving 10 bases between them. Germline assignment: CDR1 SGHDT and CDR2 YYEEEE. The CDR3 sequence is 14 residues long. The CDR3 loop reads CASSSMTSSYEQYF. In DNA form, the CDR3 reads TGTGCCAGCAGCTCAATGACTAGCTCCTACGAGCAGTACTTC.

The table lists this clonotype with a few counts. V is TRBV27 and J is TRBJ2-5, with a possible D match to TRBD2 (5 bases). V was pared by 6 bases and J by 2 bases, with 10 bases between. The CDR3 is 13 amino acids. The V gene's germline CDR1 is MNHEY and CDR2 SMNVEV (reference sequence). In DNA, the CDR3 is TGTGCCAGCAGCCGGTGGAGGCAAGAGACCCAGTACTTC. Protein product: CASSRWRQETQYF.

The chain has TRBV27 and TRBJ1-1; D is unresolved. This CDR3 region has 12 residues. Trimming shortened V by 5 bases and J by 0 bases, and 4 bases separated the two germline ends. The V gene's germline CDR1 is MNHEY and CDR2 SMNVEV (reference sequence). Here the CDR3 DNA reads TGTGCCAGCAGTAAGATGAACACTGAAGCTTTCTTT. Translating it yields CASSKMNTEAFF.

The gene calls are TRBV13 and TRBJ1-1; 8 bases are shared with TRBD1. CDR1 is PRHDT, CDR2 FYEKMQ, per germline (reference sequence). This CDR3 comprises 15 residues. J gave up 5 bases and V 0 bases, and 5 bases lay outside the gene matches. CDR3 in DNA: TGTGCCAGCAGCTTAGGACCAGGGGGCGGAACTGAAGCTTTCTTT. Its protein is CASSLGPGGGTEAFF. The complete variable domain, with remaining parts taken from reference TRBV13 and TRBJ1-1, reads AAGVIQSPRHLIKEKRETATLKCYPIPRHDTVYWYQQGPGQDPQFLISFYEKMQSDKGSIPDRFSAQQFSDYHSELNMSSLELGDSALYFCASSLGPGGGTEAFFGQGTRLTVV.

Only a few counts were recorded for this clonotype. The genes are TRBV12-3 or TRBV12-4 and TRBJ2-5; 7 bases align to TRBD1. This CDR3 has 16 residues. Unmatched junction bases numbered 18, after V lost 7 bases and J lost 7 bases. CDR3 protein: CASTPYRGGRPATQYF. The DNA for the CDR3 is TGTGCCAGCACCCCCTACAGGGGTGGAAGACCTGCGACCCAGTACTTC.

In its sample, this clonotype was seen a few times. This chain uses TRBV29-1 with TRBJ2-2; D gene uncertain. Trimming removed 7 bases at V and 6 bases at J, with 12 bases between. Germline-derived CDR1 and CDR2 are SQVTM and ANQGSEA. The length of the CDR3 is 12 residues. The CDR3 region has the DNA TGCAGCGCCTTAGCTAGGTCCGGGGAGCTGTTTTTT. Amino acid sequence: CSALARSGELFF.

CDR3 amino acids: CASSPLGVSGTDTQYF. CDR3 nucleotides: TGTGCCAGCAGCCCCTTGGGGGTCTCTGGCACAGATACGCAGTATTTT. The chain carries TRBV2 and TRBJ2-3; D tentatively reads TRBD1 or TRBD2 (5 bases each). The germline CDR1 and CDR2 sequences are SNHLY and FYNNEI. The CDR3 covers 16 residues. The V end was cut by 6 bases, the J end by 1 base, with 17 bases between.